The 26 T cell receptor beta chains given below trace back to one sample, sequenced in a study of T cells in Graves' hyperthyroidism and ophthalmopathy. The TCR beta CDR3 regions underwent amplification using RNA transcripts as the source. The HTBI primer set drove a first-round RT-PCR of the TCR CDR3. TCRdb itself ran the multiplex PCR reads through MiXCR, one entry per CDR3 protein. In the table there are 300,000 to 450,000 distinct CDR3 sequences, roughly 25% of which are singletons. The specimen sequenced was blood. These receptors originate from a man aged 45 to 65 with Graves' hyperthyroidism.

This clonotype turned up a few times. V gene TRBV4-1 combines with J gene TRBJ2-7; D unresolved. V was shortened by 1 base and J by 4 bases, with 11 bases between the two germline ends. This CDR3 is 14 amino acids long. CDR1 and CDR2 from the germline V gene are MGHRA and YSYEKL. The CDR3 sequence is CASSQGDGAYEQYF. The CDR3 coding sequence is TGCGCCAGCAGCCAAGGTGACGGTGCTTACGAGCAGTACTTC.

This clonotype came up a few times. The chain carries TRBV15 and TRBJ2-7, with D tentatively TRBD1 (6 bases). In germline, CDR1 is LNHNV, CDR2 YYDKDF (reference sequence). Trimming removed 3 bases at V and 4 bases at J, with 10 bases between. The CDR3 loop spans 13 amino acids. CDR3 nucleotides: TGTGCCACCAGCAGGGACAGCCCTTACGAGCAGTACTTC. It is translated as CATSRDSPYEQYF.

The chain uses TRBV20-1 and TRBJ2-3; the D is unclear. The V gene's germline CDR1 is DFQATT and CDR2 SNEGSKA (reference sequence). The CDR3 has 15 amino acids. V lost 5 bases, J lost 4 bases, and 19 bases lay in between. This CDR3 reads CSALSGLRAPDTQYF. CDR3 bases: TGCAGTGCTCTCTCCGGGCTCCGGGCGCCAGATACGCAGTATTTT.

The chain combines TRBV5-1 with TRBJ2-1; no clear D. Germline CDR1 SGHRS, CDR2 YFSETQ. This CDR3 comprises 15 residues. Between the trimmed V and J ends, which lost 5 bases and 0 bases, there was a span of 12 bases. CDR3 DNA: TGCGCCAGCAGAAAACAGTCTCGCTCCTACAATGAGCAGTTCTTC. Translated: CASRKQSRSYNEQFF.

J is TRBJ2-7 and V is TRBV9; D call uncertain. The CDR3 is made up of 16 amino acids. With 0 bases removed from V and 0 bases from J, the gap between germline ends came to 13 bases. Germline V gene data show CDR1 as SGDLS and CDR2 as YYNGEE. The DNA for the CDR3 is TGTGCCAGCAGCGTAGGGGGTTCCTCAAGCTCCTACGAGCAGTACTTC. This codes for CASSVGGSSSSYEQYF.

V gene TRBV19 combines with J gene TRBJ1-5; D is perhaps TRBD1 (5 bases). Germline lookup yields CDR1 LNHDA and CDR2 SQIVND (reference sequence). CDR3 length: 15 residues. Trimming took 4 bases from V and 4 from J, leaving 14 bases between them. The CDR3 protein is CASSRGKAENQPQHF. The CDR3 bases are TGTGCCAGTAGTAGGGGGAAGGCGGAGAATCAGCCCCAGCATTTT.

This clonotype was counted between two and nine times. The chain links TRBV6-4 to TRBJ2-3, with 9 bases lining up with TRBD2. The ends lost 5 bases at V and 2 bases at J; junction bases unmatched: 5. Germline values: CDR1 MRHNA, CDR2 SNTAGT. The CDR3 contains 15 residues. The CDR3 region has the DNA TGTGCCAGCAGTCCTAGCGGGACTTTCACAGATACGCAGTATTTT. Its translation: CASSPSGTFTDTQYF.

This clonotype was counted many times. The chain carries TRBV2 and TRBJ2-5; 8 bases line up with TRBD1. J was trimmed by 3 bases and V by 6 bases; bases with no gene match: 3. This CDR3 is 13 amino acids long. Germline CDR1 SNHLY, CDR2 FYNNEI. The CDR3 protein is CASRGQGEETQYF. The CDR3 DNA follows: TGTGCCAGCAGAGGACAGGGAGAAGAGACCCAGTACTTC.

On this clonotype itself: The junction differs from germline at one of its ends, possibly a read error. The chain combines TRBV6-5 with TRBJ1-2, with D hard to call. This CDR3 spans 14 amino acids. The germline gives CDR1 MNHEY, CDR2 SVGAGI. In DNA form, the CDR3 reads TGTGCCAGCAGTTATCGGGCGCCTAACTATGGCTACCCCTTC. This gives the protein CASSYRAPNYGYPF.

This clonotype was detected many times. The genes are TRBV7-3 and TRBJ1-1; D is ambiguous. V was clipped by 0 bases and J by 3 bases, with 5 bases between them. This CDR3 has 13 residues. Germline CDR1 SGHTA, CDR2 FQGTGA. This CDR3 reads CASSLTTYTEAFF. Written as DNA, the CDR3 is TGTGCCAGCAGCTTAACTACATACACTGAAGCTTTCTTT. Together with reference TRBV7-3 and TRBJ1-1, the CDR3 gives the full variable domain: GAGVSQTPSNKVTEKGKYVELRCDPISGHTALYWYRQSLGQGPEFLIYFQGTGAADDSGLPNDRFFAVRPEGSVSTLKIQRTERGDSAVYLCASSLTTYTEAFFGQGTRLTVV.

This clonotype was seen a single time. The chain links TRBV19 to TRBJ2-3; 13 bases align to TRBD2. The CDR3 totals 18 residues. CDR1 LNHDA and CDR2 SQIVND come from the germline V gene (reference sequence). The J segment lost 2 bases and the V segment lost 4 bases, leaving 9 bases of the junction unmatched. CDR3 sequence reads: CASSTPSTSGRHTDTQYF. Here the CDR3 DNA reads TGTGCCAGTAGTACACCCTCGACTAGCGGGAGGCACACAGATACGCAGTATTTT.

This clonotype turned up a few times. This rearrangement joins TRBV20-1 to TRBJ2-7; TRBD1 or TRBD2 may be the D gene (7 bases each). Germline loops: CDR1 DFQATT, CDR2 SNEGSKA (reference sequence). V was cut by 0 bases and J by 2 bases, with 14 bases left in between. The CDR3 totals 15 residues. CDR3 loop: CSARDSQGGAYEQYF. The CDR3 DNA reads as TGCAGTGCTAGAGATAGCCAGGGGGGGGCCTACGAGCAGTACTTC.

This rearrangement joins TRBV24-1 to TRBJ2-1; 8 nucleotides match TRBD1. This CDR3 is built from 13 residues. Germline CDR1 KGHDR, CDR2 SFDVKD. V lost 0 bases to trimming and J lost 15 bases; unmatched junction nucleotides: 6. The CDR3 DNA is TGTGCCACCAGTGATTTGGGGGCCAGGGGGCGGTTCTTC. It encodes CATSDLGARGRFF.

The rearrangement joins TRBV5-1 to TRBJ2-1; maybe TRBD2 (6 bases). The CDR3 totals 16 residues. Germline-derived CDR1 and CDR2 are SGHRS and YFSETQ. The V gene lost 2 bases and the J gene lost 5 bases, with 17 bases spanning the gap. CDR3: CASSFSTGGQNNEQFF. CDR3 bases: TGCGCCAGCAGCTTCTCTACCGGAGGGCAAAACAATGAGCAGTTCTTC.

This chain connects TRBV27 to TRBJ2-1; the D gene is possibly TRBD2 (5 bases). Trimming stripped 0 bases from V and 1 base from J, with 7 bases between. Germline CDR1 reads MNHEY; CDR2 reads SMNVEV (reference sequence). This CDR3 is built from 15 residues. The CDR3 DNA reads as TGTGCCAGCAGTTTATCGCGGAGGTCCTACAATGAGCAGTTCTTC. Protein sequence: CASSLSRRSYNEQFF.

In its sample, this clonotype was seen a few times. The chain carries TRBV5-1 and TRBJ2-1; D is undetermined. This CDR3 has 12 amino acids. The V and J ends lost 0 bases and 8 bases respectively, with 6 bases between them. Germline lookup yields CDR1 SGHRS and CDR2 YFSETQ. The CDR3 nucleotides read TGCGCCAGCAGCTTGGGATACTATGAGCAGTTCTTC. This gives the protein CASSLGYYEQFF.

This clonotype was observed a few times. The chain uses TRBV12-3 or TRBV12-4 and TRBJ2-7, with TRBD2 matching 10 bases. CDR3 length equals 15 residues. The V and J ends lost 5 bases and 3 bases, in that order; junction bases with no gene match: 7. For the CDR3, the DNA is TGTGCCAGCAGTCCTCAAGCGGGAGGGCTCTACGAGCAGTACTTC. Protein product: CASSPQAGGLYEQYF.

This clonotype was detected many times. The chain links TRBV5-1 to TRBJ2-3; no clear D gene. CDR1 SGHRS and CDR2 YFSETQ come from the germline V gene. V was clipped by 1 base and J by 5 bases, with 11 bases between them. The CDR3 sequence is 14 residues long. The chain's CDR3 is CASSLSHMVDTQYF. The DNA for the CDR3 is TGCGCCAGCAGCTTGTCCCATATGGTAGATACGCAGTATTTT.

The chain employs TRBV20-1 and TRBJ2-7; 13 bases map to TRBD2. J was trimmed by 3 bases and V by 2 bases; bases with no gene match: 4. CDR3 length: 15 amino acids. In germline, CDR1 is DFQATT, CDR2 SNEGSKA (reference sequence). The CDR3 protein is CSARWGTSGIYEQYF. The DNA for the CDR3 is TGCAGTGCTAGATGGGGGACTAGCGGGATCTACGAGCAGTACTTC.

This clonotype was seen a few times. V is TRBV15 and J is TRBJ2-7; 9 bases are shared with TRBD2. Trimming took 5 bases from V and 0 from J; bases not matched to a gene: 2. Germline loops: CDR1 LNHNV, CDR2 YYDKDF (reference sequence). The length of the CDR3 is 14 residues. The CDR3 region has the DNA TGTGCCACCAGCGAAGCGGGAGGCTCCTACGAGCAGTACTTC. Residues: CATSEAGGSYEQYF.

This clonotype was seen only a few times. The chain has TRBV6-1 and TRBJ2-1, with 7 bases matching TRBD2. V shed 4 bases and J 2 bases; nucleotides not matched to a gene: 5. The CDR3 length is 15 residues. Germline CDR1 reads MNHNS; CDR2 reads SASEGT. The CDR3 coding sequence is TGTGCCAGCAGTGGTTCGGGAGGACCCTACAATGAGCAGTTCTTC. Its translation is CASSGSGGPYNEQFF.

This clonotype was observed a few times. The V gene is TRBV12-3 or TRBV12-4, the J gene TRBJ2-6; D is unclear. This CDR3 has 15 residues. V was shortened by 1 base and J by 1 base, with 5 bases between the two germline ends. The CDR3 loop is CASSLGRSGANVLTF. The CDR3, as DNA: TGTGCCAGCAGTTTAGGAAGGTCTGGGGCCAACGTCCTGACTTTC.

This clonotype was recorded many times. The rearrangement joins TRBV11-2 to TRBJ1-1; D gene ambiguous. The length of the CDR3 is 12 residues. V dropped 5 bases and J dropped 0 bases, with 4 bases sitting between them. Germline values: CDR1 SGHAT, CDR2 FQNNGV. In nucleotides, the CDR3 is TGTGCCAGCAGCCGATTGAACACTGAAGCTTTCTTT. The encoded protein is CASSRLNTEAFF.

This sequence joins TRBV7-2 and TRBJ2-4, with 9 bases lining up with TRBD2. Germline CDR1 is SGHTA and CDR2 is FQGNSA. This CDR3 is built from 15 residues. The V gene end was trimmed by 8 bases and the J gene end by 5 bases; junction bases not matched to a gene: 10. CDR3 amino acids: CASLRDSGGQNIQYF. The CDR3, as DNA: TGTGCCAGCCTCCGGGACAGCGGGGGGCAAAACATTCAGTACTTC.

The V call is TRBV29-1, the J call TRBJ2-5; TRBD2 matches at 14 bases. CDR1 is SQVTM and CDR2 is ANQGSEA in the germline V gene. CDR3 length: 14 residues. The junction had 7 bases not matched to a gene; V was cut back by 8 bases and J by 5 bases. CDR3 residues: CSTPRTSGGETQYF. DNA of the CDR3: TGCAGCACTCCGCGGACTAGCGGGGGGGAGACCCAGTACTTC. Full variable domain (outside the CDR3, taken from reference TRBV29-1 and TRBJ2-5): SAVISQKPSRDICQRGTSLTIQCQVDSQVTMMFWYRQQPGQSLTLIATANQGSEATYESGFVIDKFPISRPNLTFSTLTVSNMSPEDSSIYLCSTPRTSGGETQYFGPGTRLLVL.

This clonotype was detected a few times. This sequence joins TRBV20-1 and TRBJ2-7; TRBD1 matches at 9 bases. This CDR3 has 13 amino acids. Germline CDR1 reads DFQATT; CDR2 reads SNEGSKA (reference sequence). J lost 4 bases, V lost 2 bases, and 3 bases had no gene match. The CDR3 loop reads CSARSGQGYEQYF. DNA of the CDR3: TGCAGTGCTAGATCGGGACAGGGTTACGAGCAGTACTTC.